This TCR beta chain was captured by sequencing in a study of post-analysis software for immune sequencing data. Whole-study context: Secondary progressive, relapsing-remitting and progressive-relapsing multiple sclerosis were among the included disease courses.

Study conclusions and caveats: With TRBV5-6, TRBV5-1 and TRBV20-1 included, about five TRBV segments were more frequent in patients than in controls. The study found significantly lower normalized Chao1 diversity in multiple sclerosis patients than in controls. When the samples were clustered directly with F measure, those that had been prepared in the same batch showed strong co-clustering.

This clonotype has a count of ten or more. Its antigen is as yet unknown. Unique molecular identifiers had been added to the TCR beta cDNA libraries. T cells numbering 1 to 10 million gave rise to around 500,000 cDNA molecules. TCRdb used MiXCR to reprocess the PCR reads, holding one entry per CDR3 protein. The top ten clones hold roughly 1.6% of a sample with about 180,000 distinct CDR3 sequences, about 32% of them seen once. V lost 0 bases and J lost 2; bases outside the gene matches: 5. CDR1 and CDR2 from the germline V gene are SGHRS and YFSETQ. There are 16 residues in the CDR3. The sequence was obtained from a girl between 5 and 17 years old with multiple sclerosis. The sequenced sample consisted of blood. The chain carries TRBV5-1 and TRBJ2-1; 7 nucleotides match TRBD1. The CDR3 spells CASSLAHRGTYNEQFF. The DNA of the CDR3 is TGCGCCAGCAGCTTGGCCCACAGGGGAACCTACAATGAGCAGTTCTTC.